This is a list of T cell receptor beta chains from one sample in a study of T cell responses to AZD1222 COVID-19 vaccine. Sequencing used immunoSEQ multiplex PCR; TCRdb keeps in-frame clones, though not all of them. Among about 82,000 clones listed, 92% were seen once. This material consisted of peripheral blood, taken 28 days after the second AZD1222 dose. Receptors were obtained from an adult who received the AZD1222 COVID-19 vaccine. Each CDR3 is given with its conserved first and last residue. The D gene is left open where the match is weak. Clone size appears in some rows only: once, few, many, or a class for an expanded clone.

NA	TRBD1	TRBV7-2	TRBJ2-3	TGTGCCAGCAGCCCAGGACAGGAAGCGCAGTATTTT	CASSPGQEAQYF
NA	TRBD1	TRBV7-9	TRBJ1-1	TGTGCCAGCAGCTTACCCCCAGCAGGGGGGGTGGGTCAAAGCACTGAAGCTTTCTTT	CASSLPPAGGVGQSTEAFF
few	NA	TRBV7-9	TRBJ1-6	TGTGCCAGCAGCTTAGGGTTTGGTTCACCCCTCCACTTT	CASSLGFGSPLHF
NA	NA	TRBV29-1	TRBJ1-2	TGCAGCGTTGAGGACCACAGATTTCTCTATGGCTACACCTTC	CSVEDHRFLYGYTF
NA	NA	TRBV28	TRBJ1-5	TGTGCCAGCAGGGGGGGGTCCCCTTATAGCAATCAGCCCCAGCATTTT	CASRGGSPYSNQPQHF
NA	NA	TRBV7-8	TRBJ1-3	TGTGCCAGCAGCCTGCCCCAGGGTACTGGAAACACCATATATTTT	CASSLPQGTGNTIYF
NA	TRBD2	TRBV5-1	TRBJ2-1	TGCGCCAGCAGATTGGGACTAGCGGGGGTCAATGAGCAGTTCTTC	CASRLGLAGVNEQFF
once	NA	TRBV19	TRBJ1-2	TGTGCCAGTAGTCTTCCCGACAGGCTGTATGGCTACACCTTC	CASSLPDRLYGYTF
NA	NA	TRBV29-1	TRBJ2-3	TGCAGCGTTGTTTCTGCACTTAGCACAGATACGCAGTATTTT	CSVVSALSTDTQYF
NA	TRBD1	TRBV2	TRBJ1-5	TGTGCCAGCACAGGACAGGGGAATCAGCCCCAGCATTTT	CASTGQGNQPQHF
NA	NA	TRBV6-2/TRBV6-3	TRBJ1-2	TGTGCCAGCAGTTACTCGGGGTCGCAGGGGCTCTATGGCTACACCTTC	CASSYSGSQGLYGYTF
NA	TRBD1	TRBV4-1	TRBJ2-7	TGCGCCAGCAGCCAAGACGAGGACAGGGCCGTCATGGTGTACGAGCAGTACTTC	CASSQDEDRAVMVYEQYF
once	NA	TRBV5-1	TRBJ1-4	TGCGCCAGCAGCTTGGCTATATCCGAGGGGGGAGGCGCTGAAAAACTGTTTTTT	CASSLAISEGGGAEKLFF
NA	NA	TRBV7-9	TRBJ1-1	TGTGCCAGCAGCTTAGGAGGGGAGTTTGCCACTGAAGCTTTCTTT	CASSLGGEFATEAFF
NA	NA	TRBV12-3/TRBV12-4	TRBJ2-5	TGTGCCAGCAGAACTAATGGGGAAGAGACCCAGTACTTC	CASRTNGEETQYF
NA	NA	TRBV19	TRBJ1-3	TGTGCCAGTAAACGGGGGGACTCTGGAAACACCATATATTTT	CASKRGDSGNTIYF
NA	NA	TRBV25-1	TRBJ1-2	TGTGCCAGCAGCTCGGGACTGTTGTTTGGCTACACCTTC	CASSSGLLFGYTF
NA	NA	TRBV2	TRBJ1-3	TGTGCCACCAGGGGAATGAGCTCTGGAAACACCATATATTTT	CATRGMSSGNTIYF
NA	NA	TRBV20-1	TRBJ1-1	TGCAGTGCTAAAACCAACACTGAAGCTTTCTTT	CSAKTNTEAFF
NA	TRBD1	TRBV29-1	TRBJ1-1	TGCAGCGCCACCGGGACAGGGAGCACTGAAGCTTTCTTT	CSATGTGSTEAFF
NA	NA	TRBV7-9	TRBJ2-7	TGTGCCAGCAGCTTGGCGCGTGGGATCCAGTACTTC	CASSLARGIQYF
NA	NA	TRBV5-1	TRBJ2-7	TGCGCCAGCAGCTTGGAGGGGGGCCCCTACGAGCAGTACTTC	CASSLEGGPYEQYF
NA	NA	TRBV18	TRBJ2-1	TGTGCCAGCTCACCAAGGATAGAGGACCCGATCTACAATGAGCAGTTCTTC	CASSPRIEDPIYNEQFF
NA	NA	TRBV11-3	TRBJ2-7	TGTGCCAGCAGCCCCCCGCGGGGCCCCTACGAGCAGTACTTC	CASSPPRGPYEQYF
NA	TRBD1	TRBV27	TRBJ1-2	TGTGCCAGCAGTCCCCCCCGAGGGACAGGGGGCGGCTACACCTTC	CASSPPRGTGGGYTF
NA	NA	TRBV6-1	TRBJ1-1	TGTGCCAGCAGTGAAAATATAAGGGTCAATAACCCACCTGAAGCTTTCTTT	CASSENIRVNNPPEAFF
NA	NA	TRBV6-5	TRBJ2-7	TGTGCCAGCAGTTTAGTTGCCCCGGGGTACTCCTACGAGCAGTACTTC	CASSLVAPGYSYEQYF
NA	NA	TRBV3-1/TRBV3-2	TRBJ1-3	TGTGCCAGCAGCCAGGGAGGAAACACCATATATTTT	CASSQGGNTIYF
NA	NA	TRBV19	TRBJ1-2	TGTGCCAGTAGTTCCTCGGGTATCGATGGCTACACCTTC	CASSSSGIDGYTF
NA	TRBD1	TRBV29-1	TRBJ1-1	TGCAGCCTAGGACAGGCGAACACTGAAGCTTTCTTT	CSLGQANTEAFF
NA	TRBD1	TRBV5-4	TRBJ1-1	TGTGCCACCAAGCGTACGGGACAGACGAACACTGAAGCTTTCTTT	CATKRTGQTNTEAFF
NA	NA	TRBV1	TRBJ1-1	TGCACCAGCAGCCAGGGCACTCTTCCGGAGATGAACACTGAAGCTTTCTTT	CTSSQGTLPEMNTEAFF
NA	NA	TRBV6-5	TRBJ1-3	TGTGCCAGCAGAGCCCGGACAATCGGAAACACCATATATTTT	CASRARTIGNTIYF
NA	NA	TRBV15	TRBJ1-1	TGTGCCACCAGCAGAGGATTAGGGGAAGGGAACACTGAAGCTTTCTTT	CATSRGLGEGNTEAFF
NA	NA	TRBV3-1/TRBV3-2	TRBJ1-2	TGTGCCAGCAGCCAAGTCCATCGGACTAACTATGGCTACACCTTC	CASSQVHRTNYGYTF
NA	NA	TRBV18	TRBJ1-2	TGTGCCAGCTCACCACCGGCCCAAAACTATGGCTACACCTTC	CASSPPAQNYGYTF
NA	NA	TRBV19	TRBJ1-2	TGTGCCAGTAATATTGGGGTGTCCACTAACTATGGCTACACCTTC	CASNIGVSTNYGYTF
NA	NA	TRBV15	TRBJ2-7	TGTGCCACCAGCAGATCAGGGGAAGCACACGAGCAGTACTTC	CATSRSGEAHEQYF
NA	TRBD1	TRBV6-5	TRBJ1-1	TGTGCCAGCAGCTACAGGGGTAACACTGAAGCTTTCTTT	CASSYRGNTEAFF
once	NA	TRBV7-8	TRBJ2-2	TGTGCCAGCAGCCTTAGGGCGCCCACCGGGGAGCTGTTTTTT	CASSLRAPTGELFF
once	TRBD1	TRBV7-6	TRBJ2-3	TGTGCCAGCAGCTTAGGGACAGGGGCGGCCACAGATACGCAGTATTTT	CASSLGTGAATDTQYF
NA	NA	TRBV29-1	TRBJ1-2	TGCAGCGTTGCGAGGACTAACTATGGCTACACCTTC	CSVARTNYGYTF
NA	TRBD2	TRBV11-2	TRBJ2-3	TGTGCCAGCAGCTTCGGGAGGGGGGCAGGGGAAGATACGCAGTATTTT	CASSFGRGAGEDTQYF
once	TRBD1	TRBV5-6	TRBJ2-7	TGTGCCAGCAGCTCCCCGGGACAGGGGTCGGGGGAGCAGTACTTC	CASSSPGQGSGEQYF
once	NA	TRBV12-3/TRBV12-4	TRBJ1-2	TGTGCCAGCTCGGGGGCGAGGGGCTACACCTTC	CASSGARGYTF
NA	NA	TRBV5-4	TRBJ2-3	TGTGCCAGCAGTGACAGACGCTCTAGCACAGATACGCAGTATTTT	CASSDRRSSTDTQYF
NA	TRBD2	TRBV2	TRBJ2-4	TGTGCCAGCAGTCAAGCTCCGGGGGGGGCCAAAAACATTCAGTACTTC	CASSQAPGGAKNIQYF
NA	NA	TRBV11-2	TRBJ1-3	TGTGCCAGCAGCTTAGCCCCCAGGGGCAGCACTGGAAACACCATATATTTT	CASSLAPRGSTGNTIYF
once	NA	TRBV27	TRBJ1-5	TGTGCCAGCACCATATCCCTGGTTCAGCCCCAGCATTTT	CASTISLVQPQHF
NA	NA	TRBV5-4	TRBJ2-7	TGTGCCAGCAGCCTCGGGAGAGGTAGAGAGCAGTACTTC	CASSLGRGREQYF
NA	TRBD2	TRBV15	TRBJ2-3	TGTGCCACCAGCAGAGATCACAGCGGGGGATCTTGGGCAGATACGCAGTATTTT	CATSRDHSGGSWADTQYF
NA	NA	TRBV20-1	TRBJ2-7	TGCAGTTGTTGGGTCGGCGAGCAGTACTTC	CSCWVGEQYF
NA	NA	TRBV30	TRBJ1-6	TGTGCCTGGAGTGTACCCCGGACCTCGTCTTCACCCCTCCACTTT	CAWSVPRTSSSPLHF
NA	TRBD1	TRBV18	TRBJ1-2	TGTGCCAGCTCACTTACAGGGGGCCGGGGCTATGGCTACACCTTC	CASSLTGGRGYGYTF
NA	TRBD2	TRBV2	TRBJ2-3	TGTGCCAGCAGACCAAGACTAGCGGGGATAGATACGCAGTATTTT	CASRPRLAGIDTQYF
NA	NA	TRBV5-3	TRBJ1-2	TGTGCCAGAAGCTTGTTTCTAGCCTTAGGAAATGGCTACACCTTC	CARSLFLALGNGYTF
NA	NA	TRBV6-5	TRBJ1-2	TGTGCCAGCAGATCCTCGACGGGGAACTATGGCTACACCTTC	CASRSSTGNYGYTF
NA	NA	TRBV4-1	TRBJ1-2	TGCGCCAGCAGCTCCGTCGGGGCTTGGGATGGCTACACCTTC	CASSSVGAWDGYTF